The 28 T cell receptor beta chains in this list originate from one sample, sequenced in a study of T cell responses to AZD1222 COVID-19 vaccine. The method was immunoSEQ multiplex PCR; TCRdb's version includes in-frame clones alone and lacks a portion of them. The sample holds about 150,000 clones, approximately 90% seen once. The material sequenced was peripheral blood, taken on day 0 of AZD1222 vaccination. The receptors shown here come from an adult in good health.

This chain connects TRBV27 to TRBJ2-1; D is perhaps TRBD1 (5 bases). Germline CDR1 reads MNHEY; CDR2 reads SMNVEV (reference sequence). CDR3 length: 12 amino acids. Trimming left V 3 bases short and J 6 bases short, with 6 bases between. The CDR3 DNA is TGTGCCAGCAGTTTCAGGGCCAATGAGCAGTTCTTC. This sequence encodes CASSFRANEQFF.

This chain uses TRBV7-8 with TRBJ2-1, with D possibly matching TRBD2 (5 bases). Germline V lookup: CDR1 SGHVS, CDR2 FQNEAQ. V lost 1 base and J lost 2, with 15 bases in between. The CDR3 length is 17 residues. CDR3: CASSLGTLAATYNEQFF. CDR3 coding DNA: TGTGCCAGCAGCTTAGGAACCCTAGCTGCCACCTACAATGAGCAGTTCTTC.

This clone was detected a few times. V and J are TRBV9 and TRBJ2-7; D possibly matches TRBD1 or TRBD2 (5 bases each). This CDR3 is built from 14 residues. Germline assignment: CDR1 SGDLS and CDR2 YYNGEE. Trimming took off 2 bases at V and 6 bases at J, with 15 bases between the two ends. The CDR3 protein is CASSVGQGEGEQYF. CDR3 nucleotide sequence: TGTGCCAGCAGCGTGGGGCAGGGAGAAGGCGAGCAGTACTTC.

The gene calls are TRBV11-2 and TRBJ2-7; either TRBD1 or TRBD2 may fit D (6 bases each). The length of the CDR3 is 13 residues. Germline lookup yields CDR1 SGHAT and CDR2 FQNNGV. V shed 4 bases and J shed 5 bases, with 12 bases lying between them. CDR3: CASSYWRGNEQYF. CDR3 bases: TGTGCCAGCAGCTATTGGAGGGGGAACGAGCAGTACTTC.

The chain has TRBV19 and TRBJ1-2; 12 bases are shared with TRBD1. V shed 9 bases and J 6 bases; nucleotides not matched to a gene: 8. The CDR3 runs 14 residues. Germline V gene lookup returns CDR1 LNHDA and CDR2 SQIVND (reference sequence). CDR3 residues: CASLRDRGLNGYTF. The DNA of the CDR3 is TGTGCCAGCCTCCGGGACAGGGGGCTGAATGGCTACACCTTC. The full variable domain, rest sourced from reference TRBV19 and TRBJ1-2, is DGGITQSPKYLFRKEGQNVTLSCEQNLNHDAMYWYRQDPGQGLRLIYYSQIVNDFQKGDIAEGYSVSREKKESFPLTVTSAQKNPTAFYLCASLRDRGLNGYTFGSGTRLTVV.

This sequence joins TRBV3-1 (or the pseudogene TRBV3-2) and TRBJ2-2; no definite D call. Per the germline V gene, CDR1 is LGHDT and CDR2 is YNNKEL (reference sequence). Trimming stripped 4 bases from V and 4 bases from J, with 7 bases between. The CDR3 contains 13 residues. CDR3 coding DNA: TGTGCCAGCAGCCTCCTTACCACCGGGGAGCTGTTTTTT. It specifies CASSLLTTGELFF.

This clone was detected only once. Written as DNA, the CDR3 is TGTGCCAGCAGCTTCCGGGTGAACAATGAGCAGTTCTTC. Its translation is CASSFRVNNEQFF. The chain carries TRBV7-2 and TRBJ2-1; D unclear. Trimming removed 3 bases at V and 5 bases at J, with 8 bases between. Germline loops: CDR1 SGHTA, CDR2 FQGNSA. This CDR3 spans 13 amino acids.

The chain is built from TRBV13 and TRBJ2-3; D unclear. Trimming removed 1 base at V and 3 bases at J, with 5 bases between. Looked up from germline, CDR1 is PRHDT and CDR2 is FYEKMQ (reference sequence). The CDR3 extends over 13 amino acids. CDR3 in DNA: TGTGCCAGCAGCTTAGTCGGGACAGATACGCAGTATTTT. Its translation: CASSLVGTDTQYF.

This rearrangement joins TRBV5-1 to TRBJ2-2; perhaps TRBD1 as D (6 bases). Germline V gene lookup returns CDR1 SGHRS and CDR2 YFSETQ. This CDR3 spans 14 amino acids. Deletions cut 4 bases from V and 8 bases from J, with 15 bases between. The CDR3 sequence: CASSPGDTQGELFF. CDR3 in DNA: TGCGCCAGCAGCCCCGGGGACACACAAGGGGAGCTGTTTTTT. Full variable domain (rest looked up from reference TRBV5-1 and TRBJ2-2): KAGVTQTPRYLIKTRGQQVTLSCSPISGHRSVSWYQQTPGQGLQFLFEYFSETQRNKGNFPGRFSGRQFSNSRSEMNVSTLELGDSALYLCASSPGDTQGELFFGEGSRLTVL.

V and J are TRBV28 and TRBJ1-1; D is possibly TRBD1 (5 bases). Germline assignment: CDR1 MDHEN and CDR2 SYDVKM. CDR3 size: 15 residues. Between the trimmed V and J ends, which lost 7 bases and 1 base, there was a span of 16 bases. The CDR3 nucleotides read TGTGCCAGCATGCCAACGGACACGCCGAACACTGAAGCTTTCTTT. Its protein product is CASMPTDTPNTEAFF.

This clone was observed a few times. The rearrangement links TRBV7-2 to TRBJ2-5; TRBD2 agrees at 9 bases. Germline CDR1 and CDR2: SGHTA and FQGNSA. J lost 4 bases, V lost 3 bases, and 12 bases had no gene match. This CDR3 is built from 17 residues. CDR3 amino acids: CASSLGSGSVFGETQYF. The CDR3 DNA reads as TGTGCCAGCAGCTTGGGTAGCGGGAGTGTTTTCGGAGAGACCCAGTACTTC.

This sequence joins TRBV12-5 and TRBJ1-2, with a possible D match to TRBD1 (5 bases). Germline values: CDR1 LGHNT, CDR2 FRNRAP. The CDR3 is 15 amino acids. Trimming stripped 6 bases from V and 2 bases from J, with 16 bases between. This CDR3 is CASGSSSRDNYGYTF. CDR3 DNA sequence: TGTGCTAGTGGGTCTAGTTCCCGGGACAACTATGGCTACACCTTC. Full variable domain (remainder filled in from reference TRBV12-5 and TRBJ1-2): DARVTQTPRHKVTEMGQEVTMRCQPILGHNTVFWYRQTMMQGLELLAYFRNRAPLDDSGMPKDRFSAEMPDATLATLKIQPSEPRDSAVYFCASGSSSRDNYGYTFGSGTRLTVV.

The chain recombines TRBV9 with TRBJ1-1, with D uncertain. The germline V gene has CDR1 SGDLS and CDR2 YYNGEE. V gave up 2 bases and J gave up 11 bases, with 16 bases separating them. The length of the CDR3 is 13 residues. The CDR3 DNA sequence: TGTGCCAGCAGCGTTCTGGACCTAGGGCAGGCTTTCTTT. Encoded protein: CASSVLDLGQAFF. The whole variable domain, remainder taken from reference TRBV9 and TRBJ1-1, is DSGVTQTPKHLITATGQRVTLRCSPRSGDLSVYWYQQSLDQGLQFLIQYYNGEERAKGNILERFSAQQFPDLHSELNLSSLELGDSALYFCASSVLDLGQAFFGQGTRLTVV.

V and J are TRBV9 and TRBJ2-1; D is unresolved. Germline lookup yields CDR1 SGDLS and CDR2 YYNGEE. CDR3 size: 13 residues. V shed 0 bases and J shed 8 bases, with 9 bases lying between them. In nucleotides, the CDR3 is TGTGCCAGCAGCGTAGGGCCTCGGGATGAGCAGTTCTTC. Protein: CASSVGPRDEQFF.

The chain combines TRBV9 with TRBJ2-1; 11 bases are a match to TRBD2. V lost 3 bases, J lost 0 bases, and 5 bases stayed unmatched. CDR1 is SGDLS and CDR2 is YYNGEE in the germline V gene. The CDR3 length is 17 residues. CDR3 coding DNA: TGTGCCAGCAGCGGTGGGACTAGCGGAAGCTCCTACAATGAGCAGTTCTTC. This codes for CASSGGTSGSSYNEQFF.

V gene TRBV27 combines with J gene TRBJ1-1; D gene ambiguous. This CDR3 has 13 residues. Trimming took 7 bases from V and 1 from J, leaving 10 bases between them. Looked up from germline, CDR1 is MNHEY and CDR2 is SMNVEV (reference sequence). The CDR3: CASMFGRNTEAFF. In DNA, the CDR3 is TGTGCCAGCATGTTCGGACGGAACACTGAAGCTTTCTTT.

V gene TRBV5-1 combines with J gene TRBJ2-1; D might be TRBD2 (5 bases). CDR1 and CDR2 from the germline V gene are SGHRS and YFSETQ. The length of the CDR3 is 15 residues. Trimming left V 3 bases short and J 0 bases short, with 10 bases between. CDR3 sequence (DNA): TGCGCCAGCAGCTACGAAGGGAGCTCCTACAATGAGCAGTTCTTC. Translation: CASSYEGSSYNEQFF.

The gene calls are TRBV7-8 and TRBJ2-2, with D hard to call. Trimming shortened V by 3 bases and J by 8 bases, and 1 base separated the two germline ends. Germline V lookup: CDR1 SGHVS, CDR2 FQNEAQ. The CDR3 contains 10 residues. Here the CDR3 reads CASSFGELFF. DNA for the CDR3: TGTGCCAGCAGCTTTGGGGAGCTGTTTTTT.

The chain recombines TRBV5-8 with TRBJ1-5, with D maybe TRBD1 (5 bases). The CDR3 totals 15 residues. With 4 bases removed from V and 0 bases from J, the gap between germline ends came to 11 bases. Germline CDR1 SGHTS, CDR2 YDEGEE. The CDR3 loop reads CASSGGFYSNQPQHF. The CDR3 DNA follows: TGTGCCAGCAGCGGGGGGTTCTATAGCAATCAGCCCCAGCATTTT.

V is TRBV5-1 and J is TRBJ1-1, with unresolved D. This CDR3 is 14 amino acids long. Trimming removed 0 bases at V and 3 bases at J, with 9 bases between. CDR1 SGHRS and CDR2 YFSETQ come from the germline V gene. The DNA of the CDR3 is TGCGCCAGCAGCTTGGTTCGCCCGGACACTGAAGCTTTCTTT. Protein product: CASSLVRPDTEAFF.

The chain links TRBV6-5 to TRBJ2-1; a weak D match, TRBD2 (7 bases). This CDR3 contains 12 residues. Germline V gene sequence: CDR1 MNHEY, CDR2 SVGAGI. V lost 0 bases, J lost 16 bases, and 13 bases lay in between. CDR3 loop: CASSYSGGGVFF. DNA of the CDR3: TGTGCCAGCAGTTACTCGGGAGGGGGTGTCTTCTTC.

V usage is TRBV10-1 and J usage is TRBJ2-1; 7 nucleotides align to TRBD2. V lost 2 bases, J lost 2 bases, and 9 bases stayed unmatched. The CDR3 sequence is 17 residues long. Germline CDR1 reads WNHNN; CDR2 reads SYGVQD (reference sequence). The CDR3 region is CASSEGVKRGPYNEQFF. The CDR3 region has the DNA TGCGCCAGCAGTGAGGGGGTAAAGCGGGGTCCCTACAATGAGCAGTTCTTC.

The rearrangement links TRBV6-4 to TRBJ2-1; 10 bases are a match to TRBD2. This CDR3 region has 15 residues. Germline V gene lookup returns CDR1 MRHNA and CDR2 SNTAGT. V dropped 5 bases and J dropped 9; count of bases not matched to a gene: 10. The CDR3 spells CASSPLAGANGEQFF. The CDR3 DNA sequence: TGTGCCAGCAGTCCGCTAGCGGGAGCCAACGGTGAGCAGTTCTTC.

This clone was counted only a few times. This chain links TRBV28 with TRBJ1-5, with D uncertain. V was clipped by 2 bases and J by 2 bases, with 13 bases between them. The CDR3 is made up of 16 amino acids. CDR1 and CDR2 from the germline V gene are MDHEN and SYDVKM. CDR3 region: CASSLRGGWGNQPQHF. CDR3 bases: TGTGCCAGCAGTTTACGTGGAGGGTGGGGCAATCAGCCCCAGCATTTT. Based on the CDR3 plus reference TRBV28 and TRBJ1-5, the full variable domain is DVKVTQSSRYLVKRTGEKVFLECVQDMDHENMFWYRQDPGLGLRLIYFSYDVKMKEKGDIPEGYSVSREKKERFSLILESASTNQTSMYLCASSLRGGWGNQPQHFGDGTRLSIL.

The genes are TRBV6-2 or TRBV6-3 and TRBJ2-1, with TRBD2 matching 9 bases. The CDR3 extends over 14 amino acids. Germline loops: CDR1 MNHEY, CDR2 SVGEGT. The ends lost 6 bases at V and 7 bases at J; junction bases unmatched: 7. CDR3 DNA sequence: TGTGCCAGCAGCCTAGCGGGGACTCGGAATGAGCAGTTCTTC. Translated, it gives CASSLAGTRNEQFF.

The chain couples TRBV9 to TRBJ2-2; D is possibly TRBD1 or TRBD2 (6 bases each). Trimming took off 4 bases at V and 7 bases at J, with 26 bases between the two ends. Germline-derived CDR1 and CDR2 are SGDLS and YYNGEE. The CDR3 totals 18 residues. The CDR3 sequence: CASSPGLAGSEGGGELFF. The CDR3 DNA sequence: TGTGCCAGCAGCCCAGGCCTTGCCGGGAGCGAAGGGGGCGGGGAGCTGTTTTTT.

The chain combines TRBV4-1 with TRBJ2-5; 7 positions agree with TRBD1. V was clipped by 4 bases and J by 0 bases; unmatched bases: 14. The CDR3 has 18 residues. The V gene's germline CDR1 is MGHRA and CDR2 YSYEKL. Here the CDR3 DNA reads TGCGCCAGCAGCCCGCCCCCCGACAGGGCTGATGACCAAGAGACCCAGTACTTC. Translation gives CASSPPPDRADDQETQYF.

J is TRBJ1-6 and V is TRBV30; D call uncertain. CDR1 and CDR2 (germline): GTSNPN, SVGIG (reference sequence). The CDR3 covers 13 residues. Trimming removed 4 bases from V and 3 bases from J, with 7 bases in between. The CDR3 loop reads CAWKEDYNSPLHF. Here the CDR3 DNA reads TGTGCCTGGAAGGAGGACTATAATTCACCCCTCCACTTT.